These T cell receptor beta chains were read from a single sample in a study of T-cell reconstitution after alpha-beta-depleted transplantation in children. TCRdb processed the PCR reads anew with MiXCR; each CDR3 protein has one entry. In the table there are 150,000 to 200,000 distinct CDR3 sequences, less than 15% of which are singletons. The specimen comprised PBMCs from the stem cell graft donor, sampled from the stem cell graft. These receptors originate from a human donor who donated a stem cell graft to a child with acute lymphoblastic leukemia. Each CDR3 is given without its conserved first and last residue. The order of the fields is J gene, V gene, CDR3 protein.

TRBJ2-5 | TRBV10-3 | ATSDRGLETQY
TRBJ2-7 | TRBV6-2/TRBV6-3 | ASSYRDWSY
TRBJ1-3 | TRBV5-1 | ASRQGSSGNTIY
TRBJ2-1 | TRBV7-9 | ASSSKREDSYNEQF
TRBJ1-1 | TRBV12-3/TRBV12-4 | ASSLDRGATEAF
TRBJ2-1 | TRBV7-9 | ASSLDIEDEQF
TRBJ2-5 | TRBV5-1 | ASRDGPQETQY
TRBJ1-2 | TRBV20-1 | SARAGTGANYGYT
TRBJ2-1 | TRBV6-1 | ASYDLEGGPDEQF
TRBJ2-1 | TRBV29-1 | SVSQAQSYNEQF
TRBJ2-7 | TRBV6-5 | ASSYEVGNEQY
TRBJ2-2 | TRBV5-1 | ASSSLAGPSTGELF
TRBJ2-7 | TRBV5-1 | ASSSSLTGPIYEQY
TRBJ2-3 | TRBV9 | ASTPGGMEDTQY
TRBJ2-7 | TRBV5-1 | ASSQDLSGRNNEQY
TRBJ2-4 | TRBV20-1 | SASPGAKNIQY
TRBJ1-3 | TRBV7-8 | ASSLARALSGNTIY
TRBJ2-2 | TRBV11-2 | ASSPRGLLSGGELF
TRBJ2-7 | TRBV12-3/TRBV12-4 | ASRPSTGHGLEQY
TRBJ1-4 | TRBV5-1 | ASSGTLGTNEKLF
TRBJ2-5 | TRBV20-1 | SARDHWGARNQETQY
TRBJ2-1 | TRBV20-1 | SADGLAGAYNEQF
TRBJ2-1 | TRBV5-5 | ASSTRPGPRYNEQF
TRBJ2-7 | TRBV5-1 | ASSLLPDSSYEQY
TRBJ2-1 | TRBV6-2/TRBV6-3 | ASSPPRRGLVNEQF
TRBJ1-2 | TRBV27 | ASSWGAAGGYT
TRBJ2-3 | TRBV30 | AWRGETDTQY
TRBJ2-3 | TRBV5-1 | ASSVLADTQY
TRBJ2-1 | TRBV9 | ASSVGRYEQF
TRBJ2-5 | TRBV5-1 | ASSAAGGNGETQY
TRBJ2-7 | TRBV10-3 | AIQGTGAYEQY
TRBJ2-2 | TRBV7-8 | ASSLGAGVAGELF
TRBJ2-2 | TRBV11-2 | ASSFSGLDRSGELF
TRBJ2-5 | TRBV3-1 | ASSQSKAQETQY
TRBJ2-7 | TRBV7-9 | ASSSQGLTEQY
TRBJ2-1 | TRBV20-1 | SARDTLAGGSHNEQF
TRBJ2-7 | TRBV7-9 | ASSLAGRDEQY
TRBJ2-7 | TRBV6-1 | ASSPLGDRISYEQY
TRBJ2-2 | TRBV6-5 | ASSYSGEYTGELF
TRBJ2-1 | TRBV11-1 | ASSGISGKREQSSYNEQF
TRBJ2-7 | TRBV5-6 | ASSLMDRGLLYEQY
TRBJ2-2 | TRBV4-2 | ASSRPTGENTGELF
TRBJ2-3 | TRBV6-5 | ASSYARTGIPTDTQY
TRBJ2-7 | TRBV12-3/TRBV12-4 | ASSSHYEQY
TRBJ2-1 | TRBV12-3/TRBV12-4 | ASSFLAGEYNEQF
TRBJ1-6 | TRBV6-1 | ASSESTGGGSPLH
TRBJ2-7 | TRBV5-1 | ASSLADRYEQY
TRBJ2-5 | TRBV10-3 | AISAQGVGEQETQY
TRBJ1-1 | TRBV28 | ASSSLKGAF
TRBJ1-2 | TRBV29-1 | SVRVTGLAYGYT
TRBJ2-5 | TRBV11-2 | ASSLDREGLGETQY
TRBJ2-2 | TRBV20-1 | SARGHRTSANTGELF
TRBJ1-5 | TRBV6-5 | ASSSPNGPQH
TRBJ2-5 | TRBV7-2 | ASSLYGQGSFLETQY
TRBJ2-4 | TRBV12-3/TRBV12-4 | ASSSIFRRVAKNIQY